This T cell receptor (beta chain) was captured in a study of control samples from healthy donors and cancer patients. The method was immunoSEQ multiplex PCR; TCRdb's version includes in-frame clones alone and lacks a portion of them. The sample includes fewer than 30,000 clones, 85% to 90% of them seen just once. The CDR3 totals 14 residues. Germline V gives CDR1 SGHVS, CDR2 FQNEAQ. The V end was cut by 5 bases, the J end by 6 bases, with 16 bases between. The V and J genes are TRBV7-8 and TRBJ1-1, with D tentatively TRBD1 (5 bases). This clonotype was sampled from a woman between 35 and 50 years old with lung cancer. The sequencing input was PBMCs. CDR3 DNA: TGTGCCAGCAGCCTTGTTCAGGGTCGCGCTGAAGCTTTCTTT. Amino acids: CASSLVQGRAEAFF. The full variable domain, completed using reference TRBV7-8 and TRBJ1-1, is GAGVSQSPRYKVAKRGQDVALRCDPISGHVSLFWYQQALGQGPEFLTYFQNEAQLDKSGLPSDRFFAERPEGSVSTLKIQRTQQEDSAVYLCASSLVQGRAEAFFGQGTRLTVV.